This T cell receptor beta chain was observed in a study of shared clonotypes between healthy human individuals. Study-level information: The study enrolled a couple of women and three men aged 18 to 49.

Assay used: immunoSEQ multiplex PCR; TCRdb lists only in-frame clones, some missing. The sample records 450,000 to 500,000 clones, roughly 80% being singletons. Findings and caveats of the study: Only blood underwent sampling, and tissue repertoires likely differ.

The CDR3 is 16 residues long. V was shortened by 1 base and J by 0 bases, with 11 bases between the two germline ends. CDR1 is MNHEY and CDR2 is SMNVEV in the germline V gene (reference sequence). Turning to this clone: No antigen is known for it.

Sequenced: PBMCs. This receptor was identified in a woman aged 40 to 55 in good health. Some clones in this sample may be carry-over from other donors' samples. The chain links TRBV27 to TRBJ2-3; TRBD2 is a possible D gene (5 bases). DNA of the CDR3: TGTGCCAGCAGTTTATTGAGCGGATCTAGCACAGATACGCAGTATTTT. Its protein is CASSLLSGSSTDTQYF.